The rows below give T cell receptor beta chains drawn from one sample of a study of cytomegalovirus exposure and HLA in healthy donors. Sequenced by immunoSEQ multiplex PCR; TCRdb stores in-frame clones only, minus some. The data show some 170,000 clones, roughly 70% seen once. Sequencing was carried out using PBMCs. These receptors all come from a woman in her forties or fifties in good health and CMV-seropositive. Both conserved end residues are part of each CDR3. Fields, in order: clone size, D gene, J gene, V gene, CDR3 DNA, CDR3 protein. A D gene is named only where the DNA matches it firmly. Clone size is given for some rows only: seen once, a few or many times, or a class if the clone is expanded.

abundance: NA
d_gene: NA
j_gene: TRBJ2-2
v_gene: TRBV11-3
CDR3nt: TGTGCCAGCAGCTTAACAAGGAACACCGGGGAGCTGTTTTTT
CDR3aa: CASSLTRNTGELFF

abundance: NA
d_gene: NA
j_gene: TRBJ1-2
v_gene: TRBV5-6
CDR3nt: TGTGCCAGCAGCTGGGGGGTACGCCTTAACTATGGCTACACCTTC
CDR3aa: CASSWGVRLNYGYTF

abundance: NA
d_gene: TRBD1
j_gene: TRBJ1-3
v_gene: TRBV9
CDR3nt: TGTGCCAGCAGCGTGGGACAGGGGAGAAACACCATATATTTT
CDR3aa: CASSVGQGRNTIYF

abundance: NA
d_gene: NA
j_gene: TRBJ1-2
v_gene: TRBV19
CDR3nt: TGTGCCAGTAGTACAGACAGATTTGGCGGCTACACCTTC
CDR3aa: CASSTDRFGGYTF

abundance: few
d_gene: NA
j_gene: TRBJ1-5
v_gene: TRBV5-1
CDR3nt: TGCGCCAGCAGCTTGACAGGGAATAGCAATCAGCCCCAGCATTTT
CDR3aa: CASSLTGNSNQPQHF

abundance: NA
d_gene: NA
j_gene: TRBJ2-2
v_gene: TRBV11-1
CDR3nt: TGTGCCAGCAGCTTCGCGCCGCGGGACGGGGAGCTGTTTTTT
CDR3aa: CASSFAPRDGELFF

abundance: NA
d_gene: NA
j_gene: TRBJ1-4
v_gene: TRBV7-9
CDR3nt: TGTGCCAGCAGCTTGGGGACGGGGGATTTGTTTTTT
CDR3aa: CASSLGTGDLFF

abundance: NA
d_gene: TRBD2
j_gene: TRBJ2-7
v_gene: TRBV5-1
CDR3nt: TGCGCCAGCAGCTTGGGGGCTAGCGGGGGGCTAATCTCCTACGAGCAGTACTTC
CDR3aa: CASSLGASGGLISYEQYF

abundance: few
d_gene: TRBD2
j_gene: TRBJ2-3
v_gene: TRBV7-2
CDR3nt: TGTGCCAGCAGCCACCGGGGGGGTACGCAGTATTTT
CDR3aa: CASSHRGGTQYF

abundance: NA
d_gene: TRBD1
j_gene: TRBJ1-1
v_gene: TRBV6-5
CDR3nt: TGTGCCAGCAGTCCCCTGACAGGGTCTGAAGCTTTCTTT
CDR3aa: CASSPLTGSEAFF

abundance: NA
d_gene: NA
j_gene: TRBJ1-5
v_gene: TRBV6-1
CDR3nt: TGTGCCAGCGATCGGGCGGGAGGCCATCAGCCCCAGCATTTT
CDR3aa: CASDRAGGHQPQHF

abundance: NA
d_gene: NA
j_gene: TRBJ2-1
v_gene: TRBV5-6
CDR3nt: TGTGCCAGCAGCTTGGCCGGAAGGAGGGAGCAGTTCTTC
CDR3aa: CASSLAGRREQFF

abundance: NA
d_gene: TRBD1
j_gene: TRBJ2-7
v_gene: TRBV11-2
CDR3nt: TGTGCCAGCAGCCATAACCGCGACAGGGAACAGTACTTC
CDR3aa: CASSHNRDREQYF

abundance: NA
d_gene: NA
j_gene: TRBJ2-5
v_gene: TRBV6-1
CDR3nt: TGTGCCAGCAGTGTGGGGGCGGAGGAGACCCAGTACTTC
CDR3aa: CASSVGAEETQYF

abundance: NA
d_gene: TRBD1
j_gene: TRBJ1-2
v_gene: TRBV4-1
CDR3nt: TGCGCCAGCAGCCAAGGATCGGCCACAGGGGATGGCTACACCTTC
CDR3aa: CASSQGSATGDGYTF

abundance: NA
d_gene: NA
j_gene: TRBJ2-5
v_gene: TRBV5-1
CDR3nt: TGCGCCAGCAGCACGGACAGAGCCGGGACCCAGTACTTC
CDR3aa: CASSTDRAGTQYF

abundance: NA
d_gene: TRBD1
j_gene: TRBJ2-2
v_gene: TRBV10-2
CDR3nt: TGCGCCAGCAGACAGGGGGCAAGGAACACCGGGGAGCTGTTTTTT
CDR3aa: CASRQGARNTGELFF

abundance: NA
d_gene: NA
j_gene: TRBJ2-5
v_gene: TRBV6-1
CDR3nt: TGTGCCAGCAGTACTTGGACACCCCAAGAGACCCAGTACTTC
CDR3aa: CASSTWTPQETQYF

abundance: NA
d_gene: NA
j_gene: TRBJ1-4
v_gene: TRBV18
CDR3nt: TGTGCCAGCTCGCCCCGTCAGTCAGGTGCAACTAATGAAAAACTGTTTTTT
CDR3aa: CASSPRQSGATNEKLFF

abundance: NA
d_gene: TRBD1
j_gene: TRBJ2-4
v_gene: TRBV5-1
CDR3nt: TGCGCCAGCAGCTTGGGACAGGGGGCGCTGGACATTCAGTACTTC
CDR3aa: CASSLGQGALDIQYF

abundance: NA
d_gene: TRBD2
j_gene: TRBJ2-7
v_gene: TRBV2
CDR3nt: TGTGCCAGCAGTTACACTAGCGGGGGCTACGAGCAGTACTTC
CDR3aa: CASSYTSGGYEQYF

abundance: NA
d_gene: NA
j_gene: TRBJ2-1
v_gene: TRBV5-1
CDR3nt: TGCGCCAGCAGCTTACTCCCGGGACTGACCGAGGGTGAGCAGTTCTTC
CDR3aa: CASSLLPGLTEGEQFF

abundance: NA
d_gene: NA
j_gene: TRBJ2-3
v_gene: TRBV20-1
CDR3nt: TGCAGTGCTAGAGGGGGCGTTACGCAGTATTTT
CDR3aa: CSARGGVTQYF

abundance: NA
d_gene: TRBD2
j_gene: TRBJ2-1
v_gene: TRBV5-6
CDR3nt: TGTGCCAGCAGCAAGGGACTAGCGGGTTCCTACAATGAGCAGTTCTTC
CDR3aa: CASSKGLAGSYNEQFF

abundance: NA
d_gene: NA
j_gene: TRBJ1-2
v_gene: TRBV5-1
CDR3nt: TGCGCCAGCAGCCCGACCCTGACAACTAACTATGGCTACACCTTC
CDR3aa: CASSPTLTTNYGYTF

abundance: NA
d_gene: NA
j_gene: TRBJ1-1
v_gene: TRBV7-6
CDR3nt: TGTGCCAGCGGGAGACCCGGTGGCACTGAAGCTTTCTTT
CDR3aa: CASGRPGGTEAFF

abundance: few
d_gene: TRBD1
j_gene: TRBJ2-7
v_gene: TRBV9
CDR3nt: TGTGCCAGCAGCACTCAGGGGACAGGGGGAGGCGAGCAGTACTTC
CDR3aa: CASSTQGTGGGEQYF

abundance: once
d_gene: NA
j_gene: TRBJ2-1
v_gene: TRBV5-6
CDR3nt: TGTGCCAGCAGCTTGAGGGGCAGACCCATGGGCTACTACAATGAGCAGTTCTTC
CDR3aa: CASSLRGRPMGYYNEQFF

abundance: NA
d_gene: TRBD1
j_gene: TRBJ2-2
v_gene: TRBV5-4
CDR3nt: TGTGCCAGCAGCACTAGGGGGCAGAAGAACACCGGGGAGCTGTTTTTT
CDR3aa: CASSTRGQKNTGELFF

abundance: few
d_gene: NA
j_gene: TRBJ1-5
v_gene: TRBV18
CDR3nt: TGTGCCAGCCGGGGGGATAGCAATCAGCCCCAGCATTTT
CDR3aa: CASRGDSNQPQHF

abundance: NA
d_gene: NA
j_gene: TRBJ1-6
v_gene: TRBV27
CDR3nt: TGTGCCAGCAGTATGACAGGTTGGGTTGGCTCACCCCTCCACTTT
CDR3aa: CASSMTGWVGSPLHF

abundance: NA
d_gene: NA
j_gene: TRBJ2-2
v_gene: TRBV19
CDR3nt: TGTGCCACCAGTAGGTCAGGGGTCAGTTCGGAGCTGTTTTTT
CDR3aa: CATSRSGVSSELFF

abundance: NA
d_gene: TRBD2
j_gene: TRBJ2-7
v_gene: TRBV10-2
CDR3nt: TGCGCCAGCAGTGAGACTAGCGGGGGGTTCGAGCAGTACTTC
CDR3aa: CASSETSGGFEQYF

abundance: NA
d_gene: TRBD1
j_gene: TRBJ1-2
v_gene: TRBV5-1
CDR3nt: TGCGCCAGCGGACCGACCGGGACAGGGGTGGTTGGCTACACCTTC
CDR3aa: CASGPTGTGVVGYTF

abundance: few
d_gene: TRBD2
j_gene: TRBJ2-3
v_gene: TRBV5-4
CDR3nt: TGTGCCAGCAGCTTGTGGCGGGGGGACTACACAGATACGCAGTATTTT
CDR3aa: CASSLWRGDYTDTQYF

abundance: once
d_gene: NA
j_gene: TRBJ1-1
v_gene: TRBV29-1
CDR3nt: TGCAGCGCCCGGGACTCAGGACCGAACACTGAAGCTTTCTTT
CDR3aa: CSARDSGPNTEAFF

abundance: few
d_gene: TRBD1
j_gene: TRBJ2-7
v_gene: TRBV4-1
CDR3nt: TGCGCCAGCAGCCTAACCGGGACAGGGGGATACGAGCAGTACTTC
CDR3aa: CASSLTGTGGYEQYF

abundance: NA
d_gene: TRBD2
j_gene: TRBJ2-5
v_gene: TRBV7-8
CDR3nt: TGTGCCAGCAGCTTAGCGGGGACTAGCGGGGGGATCCCCCGCGGAGAGACCCAGTACTTC
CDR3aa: CASSLAGTSGGIPRGETQYF

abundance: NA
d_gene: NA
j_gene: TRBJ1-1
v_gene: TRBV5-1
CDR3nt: TGCGCCAGCAGCTACAGGGAAAACACTGAAGCTTTCTTT
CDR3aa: CASSYRENTEAFF

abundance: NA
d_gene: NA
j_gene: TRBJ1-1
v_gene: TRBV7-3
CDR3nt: TGTGCCAGCAGCTTAATAACTGACACTGAAGCTTTCTTT
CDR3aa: CASSLITDTEAFF

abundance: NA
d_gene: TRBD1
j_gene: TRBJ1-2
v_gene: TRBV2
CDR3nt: TGTGCCAGCAGGGGGACAGCAGATAACTATGGCTACACCTTC
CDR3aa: CASRGTADNYGYTF

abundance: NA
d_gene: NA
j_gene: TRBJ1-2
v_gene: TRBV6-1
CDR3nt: TGTGCCAGCAGTGAAGCGGGCAGAAACTATGGCTACACCTTC
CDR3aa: CASSEAGRNYGYTF

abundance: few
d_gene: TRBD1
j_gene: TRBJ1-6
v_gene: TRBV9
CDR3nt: TGTGCCAGCAGCGTCGACAGGGGTAATTCACCCCTCCACTTT
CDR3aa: CASSVDRGNSPLHF

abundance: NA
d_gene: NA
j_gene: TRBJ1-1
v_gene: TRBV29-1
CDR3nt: TGCAGCGCCTCCGGAGCGGGTGGAGGTCAGAACACTGAAGCTTTCTTT
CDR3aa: CSASGAGGGQNTEAFF

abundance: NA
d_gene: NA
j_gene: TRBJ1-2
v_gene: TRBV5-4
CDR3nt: TGTGCCAGCAGCTCGACGGGGACACCCTATGGCTACACCTTC
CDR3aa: CASSSTGTPYGYTF

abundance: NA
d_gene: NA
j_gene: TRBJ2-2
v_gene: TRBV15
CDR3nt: TGTGCCACCAGCCCGGGTGGTAGTTTGACCGGGGAGCTGTTTTTT
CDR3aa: CATSPGGSLTGELFF